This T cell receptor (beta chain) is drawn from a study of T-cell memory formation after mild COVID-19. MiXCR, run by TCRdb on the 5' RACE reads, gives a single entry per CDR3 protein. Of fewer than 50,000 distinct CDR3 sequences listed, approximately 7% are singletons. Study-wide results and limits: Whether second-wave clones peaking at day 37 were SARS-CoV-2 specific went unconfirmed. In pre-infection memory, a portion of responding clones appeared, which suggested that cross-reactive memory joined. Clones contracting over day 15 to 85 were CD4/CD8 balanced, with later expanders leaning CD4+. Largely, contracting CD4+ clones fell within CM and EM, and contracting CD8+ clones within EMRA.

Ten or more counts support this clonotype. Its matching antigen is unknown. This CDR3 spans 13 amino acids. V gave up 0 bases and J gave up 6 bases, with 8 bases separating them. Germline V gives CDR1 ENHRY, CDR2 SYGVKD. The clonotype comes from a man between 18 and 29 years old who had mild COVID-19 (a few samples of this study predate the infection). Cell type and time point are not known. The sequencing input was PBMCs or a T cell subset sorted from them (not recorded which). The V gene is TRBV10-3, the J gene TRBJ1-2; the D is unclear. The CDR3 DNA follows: TGTGCCATCAGTGAGTCGATAGAGGATGGCTACACCTTC. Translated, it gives CAISESIEDGYTF.